This TCR beta chain came from a study of somatic mutations in cytotoxic T cells in rheumatoid arthritis. The method was immunoSEQ multiplex PCR; TCRdb's version includes in-frame clones alone and lacks a portion of them. Of roughly 9,300 clones listed, around nine tenths were seen once; the top ten hold about 15%. The TCR comes from a young woman with rheumatoid arthritis. Sequenced: CD8+ T cells sorted from blood.

The CDR3 loop reads CASSLKQRNTYGYTF. For the CDR3, the DNA is TGTGCCAGCAGCTTAAAACAGAGAAATACGTATGGCTACACCTTC. V gene TRBV7-8 combines with J gene TRBJ1-2, with no clear D. The V and J ends lost 2 bases and 5 bases respectively, with 15 bases between them. The CDR3 runs to 15 residues. Germline V gene lookup returns CDR1 SGHVS and CDR2 FQNEAQ.